Following are 5 T cell receptor beta chains from one sample sequenced in a study of T cell responses to AZD1222 COVID-19 vaccine. Here immunoSEQ multiplex PCR was the method, and the copy in TCRdb shows in-frame clones only, minus some. The sample lists around 77,000 clones; roughly 87% were seen once. This specimen was peripheral blood, taken on day 0 of AZD1222 vaccination. These receptors were obtained from an adult in good health.

The chain couples TRBV30 to TRBJ1-2, with D perhaps matching TRBD1 (5 bases). The V end was cut by 2 bases, the J end by 4 bases, with 8 bases between. CDR1 and CDR2 (germline): GTSNPN, SVGIG (reference sequence). The CDR3 runs 12 residues. Here the CDR3 reads CAWSYDSYGYTF. CDR3 coding DNA: TGTGCCTGGAGTTACGACAGCTATGGCTACACCTTC.

The chain couples TRBV9 to TRBJ1-6; no reliable D call. Germline V lookup: CDR1 SGDLS, CDR2 YYNGEE. V lost 4 bases, J lost 9 bases, and 14 bases lay in between. The CDR3 has 14 residues. CDR3 sequence (DNA): TGTGCCAGCAGCTTCGGGATTTCCGCTTCACCCCTCCACTTT. This translates into CASSFGISASPLHF. Variable domain in full (rest from reference TRBV9 and TRBJ1-6): DSGVTQTPKHLITATGQRVTLRCSPRSGDLSVYWYQQSLDQGLQFLIQYYNGEERAKGNILERFSAQQFPDLHSELNLSSLELGDSALYFCASSFGISASPLHFGNGTRLTVT.

This rearrangement joins TRBV5-1 to TRBJ2-2, with 8 bases that match TRBD1. The CDR3 is made up of 16 amino acids. V lost 4 bases and J lost 5; bases outside the gene matches: 10. In germline, CDR1 is SGHRS, CDR2 YFSETQ. CDR3 amino acids: CASSDTGTGLTGELFF. The CDR3 bases are TGCGCCAGCAGCGACACGGGGACAGGTCTGACCGGGGAGCTGTTTTTT.

The chain couples TRBV6-5 to TRBJ1-2; D unclear. Trimming cost V 2 bases and J 0 bases, with 13 bases left between them. The CDR3 has 16 amino acids. Germline lookup yields CDR1 MNHEY and CDR2 SVGAGI. CDR3 bases: TGTGCCAGCAGTTACGGTTTCGGCCTAGCTAACTATGGCTACACCTTC. Its translation is CASSYGFGLANYGYTF.

V usage is TRBV3-1 (or the pseudogene TRBV3-2) and J usage is TRBJ1-1, with D possibly TRBD1 on 5 matching bases. V was shortened by 4 bases and J by 0 bases, with 15 bases between the two germline ends. Germline loops: CDR1 LGHDT, CDR2 YNNKEL (reference sequence). This CDR3 region has 16 residues. The CDR3 loop reads CASSPTGDSLNTEAFF. The CDR3 DNA is TGTGCCAGCAGCCCGACCGGAGACAGTCTGAACACTGAAGCTTTCTTT.